The rows below give T cell receptor beta chains drawn from one sample of a study of blood T cell repertoires in COVID-19. Clones were read by immunoSEQ multiplex PCR, and TCRdb kept only the in-frame ones, dropping some. The repertoire holds approximately 230,000 clones, approximately 89% seen once, with around 6.3% in the top ten. Sequencing was carried out using peripheral blood. These receptors came from a woman under 40 with COVID-19, enrolled during active disease. CDR3s include the opening cysteine and the closing phenylalanine or tryptophan. A D gene is named only where the DNA matches it firmly.

j_call	d_call	v_call	cdr3_nt	cdr3_aa
TRBJ1-2	-	TRBV9	TGTGCCAGCAGCCCCCAGTCCATGGTTCTTCAAGATGGCTACACCTTC	CASSPQSMVLQDGYTF
TRBJ2-7	TRBD2	TRBV3-1/TRBV3-2	TGTGCCAGCAGCCAAGGTTTTGTGACTAGCTACACCTACGAGCAGTACTTC	CASSQGFVTSYTYEQYF
TRBJ1-1	TRBD1	TRBV19	TGTGCCAGTATCCCCACAGGGGCGAACACTGAAGCTTTCTTT	CASIPTGANTEAFF
TRBJ2-4	-	TRBV21-1	TGTGCCAGCAGCAAAGGGCAGCGGGAGGTCAAAAACATTCAGTACTTC	CASSKGQREVKNIQYF
TRBJ2-3	-	TRBV2	TGTGCCAGCAGCGAATGGGGGGACACAGATACGCAGTATTTT	CASSEWGDTDTQYF
TRBJ2-5	-	TRBV5-5	TGTGCCAGCAGCCGAAATAGCGGTCAAGAGACCCAGTACTTC	CASSRNSGQETQYF
TRBJ1-5	-	TRBV3-1/TRBV3-2	TGTGCCAGCAGCCGGGGCAGGGTTAGCAATCAGCCCCAGCATTTT	CASSRGRVSNQPQHF
TRBJ2-5	-	TRBV18	TGTGCCAGCTCCCTCACAGGGATAGAGACCCAGTACTTC	CASSLTGIETQYF
TRBJ2-3	-	TRBV5-6	TGTGCCAGCAGCTTCGGCTGGGGGGAGAAGGATACGCAGTATTTT	CASSFGWGEKDTQYF
TRBJ1-1	TRBD1	TRBV27	TGTGCCAGCAGGCTCCGGGACAGATATAACACTGAAGCTTTCTTT	CASRLRDRYNTEAFF
TRBJ2-5	TRBD2	TRBV3-1/TRBV3-2	TGTGCCAGCAGACCTCCTAGCGGGGAGACCCAGTACTTC	CASRPPSGETQYF
TRBJ2-5	TRBD2	TRBV3-1/TRBV3-2	TGTGCCAGCAGCCAAGCCAGACTAGCGGGAGTGGAGACCCAGTACTTC	CASSQARLAGVETQYF